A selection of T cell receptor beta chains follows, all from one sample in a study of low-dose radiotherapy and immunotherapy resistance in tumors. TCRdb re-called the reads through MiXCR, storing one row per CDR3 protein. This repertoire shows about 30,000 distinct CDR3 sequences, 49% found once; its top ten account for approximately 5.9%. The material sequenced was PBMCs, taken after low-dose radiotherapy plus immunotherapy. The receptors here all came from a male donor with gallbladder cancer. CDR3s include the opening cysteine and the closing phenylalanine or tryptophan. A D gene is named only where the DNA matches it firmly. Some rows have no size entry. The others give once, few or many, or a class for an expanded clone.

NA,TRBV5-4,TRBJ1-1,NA,TGTGCCAGCAGCACCGACAGATTGAACACTGAAGCTTTCTTT,CASSTDRLNTEAFF
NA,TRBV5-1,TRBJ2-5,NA,TGCGCCAGCAGCTTGGCTGGAGGGGGGTTACAAGAGACCCAGTACTTC,CASSLAGGGLQETQYF
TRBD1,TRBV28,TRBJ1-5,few,TGTGCCAGCAGTCTAGGGGGCGCGCACGATCAGCCCCAGCATTTT,CASSLGGAHDQPQHF
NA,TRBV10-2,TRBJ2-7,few,TGCGCCAGCAGGTACAGGAGCTCCTACGAGCAGTACTTC,CASRYRSSYEQYF
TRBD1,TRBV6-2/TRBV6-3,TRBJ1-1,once,TGTGCCAGCATCCAGGGGGCCACTGAAGCTTTCTTT,CASIQGATEAFF
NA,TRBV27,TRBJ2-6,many,TGTGCCAGCAGTTTATTGGGCAGGGTGGCAACCTCTGGGGCCAACGTCCTGACTTTC,CASSLLGRVATSGANVLTF
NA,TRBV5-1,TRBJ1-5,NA,TGCGCCAGCAGCTTGGAAGGTCAGGGAGGTCAGCCCCAGCATTTT,CASSLEGQGGQPQHF
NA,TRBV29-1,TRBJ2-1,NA,TGCAGCGTTGGGAATGGTTGGAATGAGCAGTTCTTC,CSVGNGWNEQFF
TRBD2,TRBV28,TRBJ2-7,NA,TGTGCCAGCAAATCAGCGGGAGACTACGAGCAGTACTTC,CASKSAGDYEQYF
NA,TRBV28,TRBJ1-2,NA,TGTGCCAGCAGGAAACAGGCTAACTATGGCTACACCTTC,CASRKQANYGYTF
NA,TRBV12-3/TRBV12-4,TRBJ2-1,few,TGTGCCAGCAGTGTTGGAGGGACTGGGGTCAATGAGCAGTTCTTC,CASSVGGTGVNEQFF
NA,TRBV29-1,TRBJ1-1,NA,TGCAGCGTGCTACAGGGATTTGGCACTGAAGCTTTCTTT,CSVLQGFGTEAFF
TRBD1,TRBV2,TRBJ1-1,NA,TGTGCCAGCAATGGACAGGGGGCGTTGAACACTGAAGCTTTCTTT,CASNGQGALNTEAFF
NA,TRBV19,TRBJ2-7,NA,TGTGCCAGTAGTACGGTTTACAGTGCCTACGAGCAGTACTTC,CASSTVYSAYEQYF
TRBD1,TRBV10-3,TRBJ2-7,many,TGTGCCATCAGGGAGGCAGGGGGCCCTCGGTCCGCCTACGAGCAGTACTTC,CAIREAGGPRSAYEQYF
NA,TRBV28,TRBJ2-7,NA,TGTGCCACCCTTGGGGACGGCACCTACGAGCAGTACTTC,CATLGDGTYEQYF
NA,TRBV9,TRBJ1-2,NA,TGTGCCAGCAGCGTCTGGGACACGGACTATGGCTACACCTTC,CASSVWDTDYGYTF
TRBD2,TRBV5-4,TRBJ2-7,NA,TGTGCCAGCAGCTTGGTGAGCGGGAGCATTGCCGAGCAGTACTTC,CASSLVSGSIAEQYF
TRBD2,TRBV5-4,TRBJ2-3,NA,TGTGCCAGCAGCCGAAGACTAGCGGGAGTAGATACGCAGTATTTT,CASSRRLAGVDTQYF
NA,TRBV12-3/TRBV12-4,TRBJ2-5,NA,TGTGCCAGCAGTTTAGAGGGTATGAAAGAGACCCAGTACTTC,CASSLEGMKETQYF
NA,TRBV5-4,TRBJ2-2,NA,TGTGCCAGCAGCGTAGACCTGGACGGGGTGAACACCGGGGAGCTGTTTTTT,CASSVDLDGVNTGELFF
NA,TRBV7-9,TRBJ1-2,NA,TGTGCCAGCAGCTTAAGTGGGCTTGACGGCTATGGCTACACCTTC,CASSLSGLDGYGYTF
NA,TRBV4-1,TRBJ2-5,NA,TGCGCCAGCAGCCCCCCGGACAGGAGGGGAGAGACCCAGTACTTC,CASSPPDRRGETQYF
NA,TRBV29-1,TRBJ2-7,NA,TGCAGCGTTGAAGCTGGGTCCTACGAGCAGTACTTC,CSVEAGSYEQYF